Below, 27 T cell receptor beta chains from the same sample are listed, as sequenced in a study of CD8+ T cells in alopecia areata. Extracted RNA was reverse transcribed into cDNA, the sequencing template. Only in-frame clones appear in the TCRdb table, and some are missing; sequencing was by immunoSEQ multiplex PCR. The data show some 150,000 clones, 62% seen once. The sample taken for sequencing was CD8+ T cells sorted from blood. The receptors here all came from a human donor in good health.

The chain uses TRBV28 and TRBJ2-1, with D tentatively TRBD1 or TRBD2 (5 bases each). Trimming took off 3 bases at V and 9 bases at J, with 9 bases between the two ends. This CDR3 has 12 residues. Germline V CDR1 and CDR2: MDHEN, SYDVKM. CDR3 coding DNA: TGTGCCAGCAGTTTTGGGGCGGGTGAGCAGTTCTTC. Residues: CASSFGAGEQFF.

The J gene is TRBJ2-3, the V gene TRBV27; 8 bases align to TRBD2. CDR3 length equals 15 residues. The germline V gene has CDR1 MNHEY and CDR2 SMNVEV (reference sequence). The J segment lost 3 bases and the V segment lost 3 bases, leaving 5 bases of the junction unmatched. The CDR3 region has the DNA TGTGCCAGCAGTTTGATGACTAGCGTGACAGATACGCAGTATTTT. Protein: CASSLMTSVTDTQYF.

This clone showed up just once. V gene TRBV7-9 combines with J gene TRBJ2-1; 8 bases agree with TRBD2. V lost 0 bases and J lost 9; bases outside the gene matches: 10. CDR1 and CDR2 from the germline V gene are SEHNR and FQNEAQ (reference sequence). The CDR3 runs 16 residues. CDR3 DNA sequence: TGTGCCAGCAGCTTAGCCGGCTCCGGCGGGAGGCCTGAGCAGTTCTTC. Amino acids: CASSLAGSGGRPEQFF.

The rearrangement links TRBV25-1 to TRBJ1-1; the D is unclear. The V and J ends lost 1 base and 3 bases respectively, with 9 bases between them. Looked up from germline, CDR1 is MGHDK and CDR2 is SYGVNS. CDR3 length: 14 residues. The CDR3 is CASSESGHHTEAFF. CDR3 coding DNA: TGTGCCAGCAGTGAATCAGGTCATCACACTGAAGCTTTCTTT.

This clone was seen more than once but under ten times. The chain couples TRBV25-1 to TRBJ2-7; TRBD2 matches at 8 bases. With 2 bases clipped from V and 2 bases from J, the junction kept 5 bases outside the gene matches. CDR3 length: 15 residues. The germline V gene encodes CDR1 MGHDK and CDR2 SYGVNS. Here the CDR3 reads CASSEPDSGTYEQYF. The CDR3 region has the DNA TGTGCCAGCAGTGAACCAGATAGCGGGACCTACGAGCAGTACTTC.

This chain joins TRBV5-4 and TRBJ2-7; D remains ambiguous. The CDR3 contains 13 residues. Deletions cut 1 base from V and 1 base from J, with 6 bases between. Germline CDR1 is SGHNT and CDR2 is YYREEE (reference sequence). The CDR3 sequence: CASSLLPSYEQYF. The CDR3 bases are TGTGCCAGCAGCTTGCTTCCTTCCTACGAGCAGTACTTC.

The chain couples TRBV15 to TRBJ2-2; tentatively, D is TRBD1 (5 bases). The CDR3 sequence is 13 residues long. The germline gives CDR1 LNHNV, CDR2 YYDKDF (reference sequence). Trimming removed 5 bases from V and 5 bases from J, with 9 bases in between. CDR3 sequence reads: CATSSRETGELFF. The CDR3 nucleotides are TGTGCCACCAGCTCCAGGGAAACCGGGGAGCTGTTTTTT.

V is TRBV6-5 and J is TRBJ2-2; unclear D gene. The V gene lost 10 bases and the J gene lost 3 bases, with 6 bases spanning the gap. Per germline, CDR1 MNHEY and CDR2 SVGAGI. The CDR3 runs 11 residues. The CDR3 DNA reads TGTGCCACCTCGGACACCGGGGAGCTGTTTTTT. It encodes CATSDTGELFF.

The V call is TRBV6-5, the J call TRBJ1-2; D is possibly TRBD1 (6 bases). V lost 5 bases and J 6 bases, leaving 19 bases between the germline ends. CDR3 length: 15 amino acids. Germline CDR1 is MNHEY and CDR2 is SVGAGI. The CDR3 sequence: CASSIGRGSGDGYTF. DNA for the CDR3: TGTGCCAGCAGTATCGGCAGGGGATCAGGGGATGGCTACACCTTC.

This clone has only a few counts. The chain employs TRBV25-1 and TRBJ1-2, with 7 bases fitting TRBD1. This CDR3 comprises 16 residues. J gave up 7 bases and V 7 bases, and 18 bases lay outside the gene matches. Germline loops: CDR1 MGHDK, CDR2 SYGVNS. CDR3 amino acids: CASKGIGRDRWSGYTF. CDR3 sequence (DNA): TGTGCCAGCAAGGGGATTGGCCGGGACAGATGGAGTGGCTACACCTTC.

Here the CDR3 DNA reads TGTGCCAGCAGCTTATACAGGGGAGGCTACGAGCAGTACTTC. The encoded protein is CASSLYRGGYEQYF. The rearrangement uses TRBV7-8 and TRBJ2-7; D may be TRBD1 (7 bases). The germline V gene has CDR1 SGHVS and CDR2 FQNEAQ. V lost 2 bases and J 3 bases, leaving 11 bases between the germline ends. The CDR3 loop spans 14 amino acids.

The genes are TRBV11-2 and TRBJ2-7; possible D gene TRBD1, 6 bases. With 5 bases removed from V and 1 base from J, the gap between germline ends came to 9 bases. CDR3 size: 13 residues. Germline CDR1 SGHAT, CDR2 FQNNGV. In nucleotides, the CDR3 is TGTGCCAGCAGCATGGGACATTCCTACGAGCAGTACTTC. It codes for CASSMGHSYEQYF.

This clone was detected only once. The V call is TRBV29-1, the J call TRBJ2-7; 11 nucleotides agree with TRBD1. The ends lost 5 bases at V and 1 base at J; junction bases unmatched: 4. CDR3 size: 14 residues. Germline V lookup: CDR1 SQVTM, CDR2 ANQGSEA. This CDR3 reads CSVWTGGSSYEQYF. The DNA of the CDR3 is TGCAGCGTTTGGACAGGGGGCAGTTCCTACGAGCAGTACTTC.

The chain carries TRBV19 and TRBJ2-7; D may be TRBD1 (5 bases). CDR3 length: 13 amino acids. The ends were cut back, 9 bases at V and 5 bases at J, with 17 bases in the middle. The V gene's germline CDR1 is LNHDA and CDR2 SQIVND (reference sequence). DNA of the CDR3: TGTGCCAGCCGAGGCGGCAGGGCCGACGAGCAGTACTTC. It specifies CASRGGRADEQYF.

The gene calls are TRBV7-8 and TRBJ2-2, with 10 bases lining up with TRBD1. This CDR3 is 16 amino acids long. With 8 bases clipped from V and 4 bases from J, the junction kept 10 bases outside the gene matches. Germline values: CDR1 SGHVS, CDR2 FQNEAQ. The CDR3 sequence: CASLTRQGAVTGELFF. CDR3 DNA sequence: TGTGCCAGCCTGACCCGACAGGGGGCGGTCACCGGGGAGCTGTTTTTT. Together with reference TRBV7-8 and TRBJ2-2, the CDR3 gives the full variable domain: GAGVSQSPRYKVAKRGQDVALRCDPISGHVSLFWYQQALGQGPEFLTYFQNEAQLDKSGLPSDRFFAERPEGSVSTLKIQRTQQEDSAVYLCASLTRQGAVTGELFFGEGSRLTVL.

J is TRBJ2-2 and V is TRBV4-1, with TRBD2 identical over 14 bases. This CDR3 comprises 17 residues. CDR1 and CDR2 from the germline V gene are MGHRA and YSYEKL. The J segment lost 6 bases and the V segment lost 3 bases, leaving 6 bases of the junction unmatched. Here the CDR3 DNA reads TGCGCCAGCAGCCACCATAGGACTAGCGGGAGGTCCGGGGAGCTGTTTTTT. This translates into CASSHHRTSGRSGELFF.

This clone appeared a single time. The chain couples TRBV27 to TRBJ2-7; D possibly corresponds to TRBD2 (5 bases). V was cut by 2 bases and J by 0 bases, with 8 bases left in between. The CDR3 totals 14 residues. Per the germline V gene, CDR1 is MNHEY and CDR2 is SMNVEV (reference sequence). This CDR3 is CASSLHDYSYEQYF. DNA for the CDR3: TGTGCCAGCAGTTTACATGACTACTCCTACGAGCAGTACTTC.

This chain connects TRBV10-2 to TRBJ1-2; 7 bases fit TRBD1. CDR1 WSHSY and CDR2 SAAADI come from the germline V gene. The CDR3 has 15 residues. Germline trimming cut 10 bases from V and 6 bases from J; bases unmatched to any gene: 17. The CDR3 coding sequence is TGCGCCATCACCCCGGACAGGCGCAGGAGGAATGGCTACACCTTC. Translating it yields CAITPDRRRRNGYTF.

The chain recombines TRBV30 with TRBJ2-1; no clear D. This CDR3 is built from 12 residues. Trimming took 5 bases from V and 6 from J, leaving 11 bases between them. Germline CDR1 and CDR2: GTSNPN and SVGIG (reference sequence). CDR3 sequence (DNA): TGTGCCTGGGGGTCTAATCTCAATGAGCAGTTCTTC. Encoded protein: CAWGSNLNEQFF.

The chain is built from TRBV4-1 and TRBJ2-7, with 11 nucleotides matching TRBD1. Germline V CDR1 and CDR2: MGHRA, YSYEKL. This CDR3 comprises 16 residues. V was pared by 0 bases and J by 3 bases, with 4 bases of the junction left unmatched. CDR3 loop: CASSQDGTGGNYEQYF. The DNA of the CDR3 is TGCGCCAGCAGCCAAGATGGGACAGGGGGAAACTACGAGCAGTACTTC.

V is TRBV29-1 and J is TRBJ2-6; D is unclear. This CDR3 has 15 residues. The V end was cut by 2 bases, the J end by 2 bases, with 10 bases between. CDR1 is SQVTM and CDR2 is ANQGSEA in the germline V gene. CDR3 amino acids: CSVESQGPGANVLTF. The CDR3 DNA reads as TGCAGCGTTGAATCACAAGGGCCTGGGGCCAACGTCCTGACTTTC.

V and J are TRBV29-1 and TRBJ1-1, with a tentative D call TRBD1 (6 bases). CDR3 length: 14 amino acids. Germline loops: CDR1 SQVTM, CDR2 ANQGSEA. V dropped 5 bases and J dropped 0 bases, with 13 bases sitting between them. Here the CDR3 reads CSVFEGVLNTEAFF. The CDR3, as DNA: TGCAGCGTTTTTGAGGGGGTCTTGAACACTGAAGCTTTCTTT.

This clone was observed once. The chain uses TRBV5-4 and TRBJ2-3; 10 bases are a match to TRBD2. V lost 2 bases, J lost 4 bases, and 7 bases stayed unmatched. The CDR3 is made up of 16 amino acids. The germline V gene has CDR1 SGHNT and CDR2 YYREEE (reference sequence). The CDR3 DNA is TGTGCCAGCAGCTTTAAGAGGCTAGCGGGAGCAGATACGCAGTATTTT. Its translation is CASSFKRLAGADTQYF.

This clone was seen a few times. This chain joins TRBV11-2 and TRBJ2-7; 8 nucleotides match TRBD1. This CDR3 contains 14 residues. V gave up 3 bases and J gave up 3 bases; unmatched junction bases: 4. The V gene's germline CDR1 is SGHAT and CDR2 FQNNGV. CDR3 nucleotides: TGTGCCAGCAGCTTGAGGACAGGGCTCTACGAGCAGTACTTC. Translation gives CASSLRTGLYEQYF.

DNA of the CDR3: TGTGCCAGCAGCTTAGCTCCTAGCGGACTCACAGATACGCAGTATTTT. Protein sequence: CASSLAPSGLTDTQYF. The V gene is TRBV11-2, the J gene TRBJ2-3; 7 bases are a match to TRBD2. The CDR3 consists of 16 residues. Unmatched junction bases numbered 6, after V lost 1 base and J lost 2 bases. Germline-derived CDR1 and CDR2 are SGHAT and FQNNGV.

The chain links TRBV11-2 to TRBJ2-7; TRBD2 aligns across 7 bases. The CDR3 length is 15 residues. V was pared by 0 bases and J by 1 base, with 3 bases of the junction left unmatched. The germline V gene encodes CDR1 SGHAT and CDR2 FQNNGV. This chain's CDR3 is CASSLEFSGSYEQYF. DNA of the CDR3: TGTGCCAGCAGCTTAGAATTTAGCGGGTCCTACGAGCAGTACTTC.

The chain carries TRBV14 and TRBJ2-1; 8 bases are shared with TRBD1. Germline V lookup: CDR1 SGHDN, CDR2 FVKESK. V gave up 4 bases and J gave up 4 bases; unmatched junction bases: 3. The length of the CDR3 is 14 residues. The CDR3 DNA reads as TGTGCCAGCAGCCGTGGACAGGGATACAATGAGCAGTTCTTC. It specifies CASSRGQGYNEQFF.